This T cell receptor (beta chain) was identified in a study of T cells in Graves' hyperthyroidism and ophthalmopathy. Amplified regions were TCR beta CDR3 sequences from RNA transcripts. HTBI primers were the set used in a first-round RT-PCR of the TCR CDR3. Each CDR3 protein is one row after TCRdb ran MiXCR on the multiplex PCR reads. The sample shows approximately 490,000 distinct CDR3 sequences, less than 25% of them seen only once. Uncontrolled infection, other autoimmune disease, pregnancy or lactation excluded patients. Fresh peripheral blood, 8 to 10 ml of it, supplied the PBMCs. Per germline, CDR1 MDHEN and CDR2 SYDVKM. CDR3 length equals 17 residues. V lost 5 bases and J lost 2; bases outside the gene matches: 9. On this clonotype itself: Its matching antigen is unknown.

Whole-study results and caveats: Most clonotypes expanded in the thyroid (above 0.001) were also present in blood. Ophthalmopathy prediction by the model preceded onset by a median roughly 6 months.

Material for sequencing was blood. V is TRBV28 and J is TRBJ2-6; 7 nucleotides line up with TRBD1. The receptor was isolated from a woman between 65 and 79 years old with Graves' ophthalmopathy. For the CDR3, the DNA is TGTGCCAGCAGTACGCGGACAGGTCGAGCTGGGGCCAACGTCCTGACTTTC. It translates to CASSTRTGRAGANVLTF.